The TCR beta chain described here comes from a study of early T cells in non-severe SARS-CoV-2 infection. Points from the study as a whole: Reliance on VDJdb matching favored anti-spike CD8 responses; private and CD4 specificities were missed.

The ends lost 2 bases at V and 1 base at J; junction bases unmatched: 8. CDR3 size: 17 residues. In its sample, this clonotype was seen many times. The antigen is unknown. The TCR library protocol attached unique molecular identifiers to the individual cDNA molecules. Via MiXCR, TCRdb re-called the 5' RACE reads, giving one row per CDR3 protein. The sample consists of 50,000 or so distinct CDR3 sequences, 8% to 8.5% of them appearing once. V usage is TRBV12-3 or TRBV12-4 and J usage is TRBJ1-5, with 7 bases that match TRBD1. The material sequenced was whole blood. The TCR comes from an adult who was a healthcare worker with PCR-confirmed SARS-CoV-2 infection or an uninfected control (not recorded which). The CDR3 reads CASSLTRDRASNQPQHF. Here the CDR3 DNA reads TGTGCCAGCAGTTTAACCCGCGACAGGGCCAGCAATCAGCCCCAGCATTTT.